Below are 22 T cell receptor beta chains sequenced from a single sample in a study of shared clonotypes between healthy human individuals. Clones were sequenced by immunoSEQ multiplex PCR, and TCRdb holds only the in-frame ones, with some missing. Seen here are some 2.1 million clones, approximately 95% observed once, and the top ten hold 0.1% to 0.15%. Sequencing was done on a sample of naive CD4+ T cells sorted from blood. Subset here: CD45RA+ positively selected. The receptors derive from a man younger than 35 in good health.

The chain carries TRBV27 and TRBJ1-6; no firm D call. The CDR3 length is 14 residues. Between the trimmed V and J ends, which lost 6 bases and 5 bases, there was a span of 11 bases. CDR1 and CDR2 (germline): MNHEY, SMNVEV (reference sequence). This chain's CDR3 is CASSFQRNNSPLHF. The DNA of the CDR3 is TGTGCCAGCAGCTTTCAGAGAAATAATTCACCCCTCCACTTT.

CDR3 sequence: CASSTPVGGTDTQYF. For the CDR3, the DNA is TGTGCCAGCAGTACCCCGGTTGGTGGCACAGATACGCAGTATTTT. The rearrangement uses TRBV6-5 and TRBJ2-3; D is uncertain. V was pared by 5 bases and J by 1 base, with 13 bases between. CDR1 and CDR2 (germline): MNHEY, SVGAGI. The CDR3 runs to 15 residues.

The genes are TRBV2 and TRBJ2-2, with D maybe TRBD2 (6 bases). V gave up 3 bases and J gave up 4 bases, with 9 bases separating them. Looked up from germline, CDR1 is SNHLY and CDR2 is FYNNEI. This CDR3 region has 14 residues. In nucleotides, the CDR3 is TGTGCCAGCAGTGATAGCGGCTTCACCGGGGAGCTGTTTTTT. Translation: CASSDSGFTGELFF.

The rearrangement uses TRBV10-3 and TRBJ2-7; D is unresolved. The CDR3 totals 11 residues. Germline CDR1 and CDR2: ENHRY and SYGVKD. V lost 1 base and J 6 bases, leaving 4 bases between the germline ends. The CDR3 nucleotides are TGTGCCATCAGTGAGTGGTCCGAGCAGTACTTC. Amino acid sequence: CAISEWSEQYF.

V and J are TRBV5-6 and TRBJ1-2; TRBD1 agrees at 12 bases. Germline CDR1 SGHDT, CDR2 YYEEEE. V trimming: 4 bases; J trimming: 4 bases; junction bases outside the gene matches: 11. The CDR3 runs to 17 residues. CDR3 DNA sequence: TGTGCCAGCAGCCGGCCTGCCGGGACAGGGGGCGGCTATGGCTACACCTTC. Translating gives CASSRPAGTGGGYGYTF.

The chain uses TRBV11-2 and TRBJ1-5; D gene ambiguous. Germline values: CDR1 SGHAT, CDR2 FQNNGV. V dropped 1 base and J dropped 4 bases, with 8 bases sitting between them. This CDR3 comprises 14 residues. CDR3 loop: CASSLGQVNQPQHF. CDR3 nucleotide sequence: TGTGCCAGCAGCTTAGGCCAGGTAAATCAGCCCCAGCATTTT.

The chain couples TRBV5-1 to TRBJ2-3; D gene ambiguous. The germline gives CDR1 SGHRS, CDR2 YFSETQ. The CDR3 runs 13 residues. V lost 4 bases and J 4 bases, leaving 10 bases between the germline ends. CDR3: CASSQLTPDTQYF. In DNA form, the CDR3 reads TGCGCCAGCAGCCAACTAACCCCAGATACGCAGTATTTT.

The V gene is TRBV11-2, the J gene TRBJ2-1, with TRBD2 matching over 12 bases. The germline CDR1 and CDR2 sequences are SGHAT and FQNNGV. V lost 1 base to trimming and J lost 3 bases; unmatched junction nucleotides: 4. The CDR3 sequence is 17 residues long. The CDR3 here is CASSLARTSGVYNEQFF. The CDR3 DNA sequence: TGTGCCAGCAGCTTAGCCCGGACTAGCGGGGTCTACAATGAGCAGTTCTTC.

The CDR3, as DNA: TGCGCCAGCAGCCCTCGGACCAGAGCCTCCGCCTATGGCTACACCTTC. It codes for CASSPRTRASAYGYTF. This chain links TRBV5-1 with TRBJ1-2; unclear D gene. CDR1 and CDR2 (germline): SGHRS, YFSETQ. The length of the CDR3 is 16 residues. Trimming removed 4 bases from V and 4 bases from J, with 20 bases in between.

The chain combines TRBV13 with TRBJ2-7, with 11 bases identical to TRBD2. The junction had 12 bases not matched to a gene; V was cut back by 7 bases and J by 1 base. Germline assignment: CDR1 PRHDT and CDR2 FYEKMQ (reference sequence). The CDR3 covers 17 residues. This CDR3 reads CASTLSRGLAASYEQYF. The DNA for the CDR3 is TGTGCCAGCACCCTTTCCAGGGGACTAGCGGCGTCCTACGAGCAGTACTTC.

This clone was seen just once. The V and J genes are TRBV2 and TRBJ1-1; a possible D gene is TRBD1 (5 bases). The CDR3 runs to 14 residues. The ends were cut back, 8 bases at V and 5 bases at J, with 18 bases in the middle. Germline CDR1 reads SNHLY; CDR2 reads FYNNEI. The CDR3 nucleotides are TGTGCCAGCTCGGCAGAGGGGATAGGGACTGAAGCTTTCTTT. Translation gives CASSAEGIGTEAFF.

The chain couples TRBV6-6 to TRBJ2-5; maybe TRBD2 (5 bases). The CDR3 spans 16 residues. Germline V gene lookup returns CDR1 MNHNY and CDR2 SVGAGI (reference sequence). V lost 2 bases and J lost 5, with 18 bases in between. The chain's CDR3 is CASSYGVGGPQETQYF. DNA for the CDR3: TGTGCCAGCAGTTACGGGGTAGGCGGGCCTCAGGAGACCCAGTACTTC.

V usage is TRBV2 and J usage is TRBJ1-4; 9 bases match TRBD1. The V and J ends lost 3 bases and 8 bases, in that order; junction bases with no gene match: 7. The germline V gene encodes CDR1 SNHLY and CDR2 FYNNEI. The CDR3 runs 15 residues. In DNA, the CDR3 is TGTGCCAGCAGTGACCGGGACAGGGTATGGGAAAAACTGTTTTTT. This translates into CASSDRDRVWEKLFF.

Concerning this clone: Other DNA sequences within the sample encode an identical CDR3. The rearrangement links TRBV18 to TRBJ2-2, with TRBD1 identical over 8 bases. The germline CDR1 and CDR2 sequences are KGHSH and LQKENI. The junction had 2 bases not matched to a gene; V was cut back by 4 bases and J by 1 base. This CDR3 is built from 15 residues. CDR3 residues: CASSLGQGNTGELFF. In nucleotides, the CDR3 is TGTGCCAGCTCACTTGGACAGGGGAACACCGGGGAGCTGTTTTTT.

A word on this clone: This sample includes further DNA sequences coding for the same CDR3. V usage is TRBV30 and J usage is TRBJ1-1, with D possibly being TRBD1 (6 bases). The germline gives CDR1 GTSNPN, CDR2 SVGIG (reference sequence). With 0 bases removed from V and 5 bases from J, the gap between germline ends came to 10 bases. The CDR3 contains 13 residues. Written as DNA, the CDR3 is TGTGCCTGGAGTGTACAGGGATGGACTGAAGCTTTCTTT. This codes for CAWSVQGWTEAFF.

V gene TRBV25-1 combines with J gene TRBJ2-5, with D perhaps assigned TRBD1 or TRBD2 (6 bases each). Germline loops: CDR1 MGHDK, CDR2 SYGVNS. V gave up 7 bases and J gave up 5 bases, with 11 bases separating them. The CDR3 extends over 12 amino acids. This CDR3 reads CASTLGGETQYF. The CDR3, as DNA: TGTGCCAGCACGTTGGGGGGCGAGACCCAGTACTTC.

The chain uses TRBV5-6 and TRBJ1-6; maybe TRBD1 (5 bases). The CDR3 extends over 17 amino acids. Trimming took off 3 bases at V and 0 bases at J, with 13 bases between the two ends. Germline CDR1 and CDR2: SGHDT and YYEEEE. This CDR3 is CASSSGARRSYNSPLHF. The CDR3 DNA follows: TGTGCCAGCAGCTCCGGGGCCCGGCGCTCCTATAATTCACCCCTCCACTTT. Based on the CDR3 plus reference TRBV5-6 and TRBJ1-6, the full variable domain is DAGVTQSPTHLIKTRGQQVTLRCSPKSGHDTVSWYQQALGQGPQFIFQYYEEEERQRGNFPDRFSGHQFPNYSSELNVNALLLGDSALYLCASSSGARRSYNSPLHFGNGTRLTVT.

CDR3 nucleotide sequence: TGTGCCTGGAGTGTAAAACGTCAGGGCGAGCAGTACTTC. It encodes CAWSVKRQGEQYF. The J gene is TRBJ2-7, the V gene TRBV30; TRBD1 might be the D (5 bases). Germline-derived CDR1 and CDR2 are GTSNPN and SVGIG (reference sequence). This CDR3 has 13 amino acids. V was shortened by 0 bases and J by 6 bases, with 12 bases between the two germline ends.

The J gene is TRBJ2-1, the V gene TRBV11-1; 10 nucleotides align to TRBD1. CDR1 and CDR2 from the germline V gene are SGHAT and FQDESV (reference sequence). The CDR3 totals 15 residues. V shed 5 bases, J shed 3 bases, and the junction held 4 bases outside the gene matches. The CDR3 region has the DNA TGTGCCAGCAGCCCGCGGACAGGGGGCTACAATGAGCAGTTCTTC. Residues: CASSPRTGGYNEQFF.

V and J are TRBV5-1 and TRBJ2-2; no clear D. The CDR3 loop spans 15 amino acids. Trimming removed 5 bases at V and 0 bases at J, with 11 bases between. Looked up from germline, CDR1 is SGHRS and CDR2 is YFSETQ. CDR3 sequence: CASSRDDSNTGELFF. As DNA, the CDR3 is TGCGCCAGCAGTAGGGATGACTCGAACACCGGGGAGCTGTTTTTT.

About this clone itself: A clone one base away is much larger, so this may be a read error. The chain is built from TRBV15 and TRBJ2-7, with D maybe TRBD2 (6 bases). The CDR3 spans 14 residues. The germline V gene encodes CDR1 LNHNV and CDR2 YYDKDF (reference sequence). CDR3 sequence: CATGRDHGSYEQYF. The DNA of the CDR3 is TGTGCCACCGGCAGAGATCACGGGAGTTACGAGCAGTACTTC.

V is TRBV11-2 and J is TRBJ2-7; 13 bases match TRBD2. Looked up from germline, CDR1 is SGHAT and CDR2 is FQNNGV. The junction had 4 bases not matched to a gene; V was cut back by 4 bases and J by 1 base. CDR3 size: 16 residues. This CDR3 is CASSWEGLAGSYEQYF. For the CDR3, the DNA is TGTGCCAGCAGCTGGGAGGGACTAGCGGGATCCTACGAGCAGTACTTC.